One and the same sample provided the 17 T cell receptor beta chains below, sequenced in a study of cytotoxic CD8 clonotypes in ibrutinib-treated CLL. TCRdb keeps only in-frame clones here, not all; method: immunoSEQ multiplex PCR. This sample has under 300,000 clones, with about 72% found just once. Sequences were derived from PBMCs, sampled at disease progression, from a patient treated with ibrutinib. The receptor set was obtained from a human donor with chronic lymphocytic leukemia.

Details on this clone: Compared with germline, one end of the junction differs, possibly owing to a read error. The chain is built from TRBV11-2 and TRBJ1-4; tentatively, D is TRBD1 (6 bases). The CDR3 extends over 11 amino acids. Per the germline V gene, CDR1 is SGHAT and CDR2 is FQNNGV. The CDR3 is CASSNGGIPSF. The CDR3 coding sequence is TGTGCCAGCAGCAACGGGGGCATCCCTTCTTTT.

V is TRBV7-8 and J is TRBJ1-5; the D is unclear. Germline CDR1 is SGHVS and CDR2 is FQNEAQ. CDR3 length: 16 residues. Trimming left V 5 bases short and J 10 bases short, with 24 bases between. The CDR3 here is CASSPTLGVGLFPQHF. CDR3 DNA: TGTGCCAGCAGCCCTACCCTCGGGGTAGGGCTCTTCCCCCAGCATTTT.

V and J are TRBV19 and TRBJ1-1; 8 bases are shared with TRBD1. Per the germline V gene, CDR1 is LNHDA and CDR2 is SQIVND (reference sequence). J was trimmed by 0 bases and V by 4 bases; bases with no gene match: 4. This CDR3 contains 15 residues. CDR3 coding DNA: TGTGCCAGTAGTAGGACAGGGAATCTGAACACTGAAGCTTTCTTT. Residues: CASSRTGNLNTEAFF.

The chain uses TRBV6-6 and TRBJ2-7, with D perhaps matching TRBD2 (5 bases). The CDR3 contains 14 residues. Germline loops: CDR1 MNHNY, CDR2 SVGAGI (reference sequence). Trimming shortened V by 4 bases and J by 3 bases, and 13 bases separated the two germline ends. The CDR3 coding sequence is TGTGCCAGCAGTTTACCGGGATTCAACTACGAGCAGTACTTC. It encodes CASSLPGFNYEQYF.

The CDR3 reads CSVEVGANEKLFF. The CDR3 coding sequence is TGCAGCGTTGAAGTGGGGGCTAATGAAAAACTGTTTTTT. V gene TRBV29-1 combines with J gene TRBJ1-4; D may be TRBD1 (5 bases). The CDR3 totals 13 residues. Trimming removed 1 base at V and 3 bases at J, with 6 bases between. Germline V gene lookup returns CDR1 SQVTM and CDR2 ANQGSEA.

This sequence joins TRBV7-9 and TRBJ2-7; no definite D call. Germline lookup yields CDR1 SEHNR and CDR2 FQNEAQ (reference sequence). The CDR3 runs 12 residues. The ends were cut back, 5 bases at V and 4 bases at J, with 9 bases in the middle. Here the CDR3 reads CASSPTPYEQYF. The CDR3 bases are TGTGCCAGCAGCCCAACCCCTTACGAGCAGTACTTC.

This clone was seen a single time. This chain links TRBV19 with TRBJ2-1; D is possibly TRBD2 (5 bases). The germline V gene has CDR1 LNHDA and CDR2 SQIVND (reference sequence). V was trimmed by 3 bases and J by 3 bases, leaving 12 bases between them. The CDR3 runs 15 residues. DNA for the CDR3: TGTGCCAGTAGTATCCGGAGCGGAGACTACAATGAGCAGTTCTTC. Amino acids: CASSIRSGDYNEQFF.

This clone was counted only a few times. The gene calls are TRBV27 and TRBJ2-5, with unresolved D. Trimming stripped 5 bases from V and 5 bases from J, with 15 bases between. The CDR3 runs to 14 residues. The germline gives CDR1 MNHEY, CDR2 SMNVEV (reference sequence). The CDR3 loop is CASSPGETWETQYF. The CDR3 DNA follows: TGTGCCAGCAGTCCTGGAGAGACGTGGGAGACCCAGTACTTC.

The chain is built from TRBV5-4 and TRBJ2-3; no definite D call. In germline, CDR1 is SGHNT, CDR2 YYREEE (reference sequence). The ends were cut back, 0 bases at V and 2 bases at J, with 10 bases in the middle. The CDR3 has 15 amino acids. This chain's CDR3 is CASSLVVYNTDTQYF. CDR3 DNA sequence: TGTGCCAGCAGCTTGGTTGTCTACAACACAGATACGCAGTATTTT.

The genes are TRBV6-5 and TRBJ2-1; 7 bases agree with TRBD2. Germline assignment: CDR1 MNHEY and CDR2 SVGAGI. V was pared by 2 bases and J by 2 bases, with 3 bases of the junction left unmatched. CDR3 length: 15 amino acids. The CDR3 region is CASSYGGGPYNEQFF. CDR3 DNA: TGTGCCAGCAGTTACGGCGGGGGACCCTACAATGAGCAGTTCTTC.

The V gene is TRBV28, the J gene TRBJ1-4, with D perhaps matching TRBD1 (6 bases). The CDR3 is 14 residues long. Germline assignment: CDR1 MDHEN and CDR2 SYDVKM. V was clipped by 2 bases and J by 8 bases, with 12 bases between them. CDR3 region: CASSLVSGEEKLFF. CDR3 nucleotides: TGTGCCAGCAGTTTAGTGTCAGGGGAGGAAAAACTGTTTTTT.

This chain connects TRBV5-1 to TRBJ1-5, with a weak D call TRBD1 (6 bases). V was trimmed by 1 base and J by 3 bases, leaving 11 bases between them. The CDR3 is 15 residues long. Looked up from germline, CDR1 is SGHRS and CDR2 is YFSETQ. Here the CDR3 reads CASSLQGQFNQPQHF. The DNA of the CDR3 is TGCGCCAGCAGCTTGCAAGGACAGTTCAATCAGCCCCAGCATTTT.

This chain's CDR3 is CASSSTTHFPTDTQYF. In nucleotides, the CDR3 is TGTGCCAGCAGCTCCACAACTCACTTTCCCACAGATACGCAGTATTTT. V is TRBV11-3 and J is TRBJ2-3; unclear D gene. The ends were cut back, 4 bases at V and 2 bases at J, with 16 bases in the middle. From germline, CDR1 is SGHNT and CDR2 YENEEA. CDR3 length equals 16 residues.

This clone has only a few counts. The genes are TRBV19 and TRBJ1-4; D not certain. With 2 bases removed from V and 8 bases from J, the gap between germline ends came to 12 bases. Germline CDR1 is LNHDA and CDR2 is SQIVND (reference sequence). The CDR3 length is 14 residues. The CDR3 DNA is TGTGCCAGTAGTATAAGAGGGCCTCTCGAAAAACTGTTTTTT. It yields the protein CASSIRGPLEKLFF. Using reference TRBV19 and TRBJ1-4 for the parts outside the CDR3, the full variable domain is DGGITQSPKYLFRKEGQNVTLSCEQNLNHDAMYWYRQDPGQGLRLIYYSQIVNDFQKGDIAEGYSVSREKKESFPLTVTSAQKNPTAFYLCASSIRGPLEKLFFGSGTQLSVL.

The gene calls are TRBV10-3 and TRBJ1-5; D not resolved. CDR1 is ENHRY, CDR2 SYGVKD, per germline. The CDR3 length is 16 residues. V lost 0 bases and J lost 4, with 13 bases in between. As DNA, the CDR3 is TGTGCCATCAGTGAGTCAAGAGCCAGTGTTAATCAGCCCCAGCATTTT. Translating it yields CAISESRASVNQPQHF.

The V call is TRBV9, the J call TRBJ2-3; perhaps TRBD2 as D (7 bases). V lost 1 base to trimming and J lost 2 bases, with 11 bases between them. The germline V gene encodes CDR1 SGDLS and CDR2 YYNGEE. The CDR3 is made up of 15 amino acids. This CDR3 is CASSVPGGYTDTQYF. The CDR3 bases are TGTGCCAGCAGCGTACCGGGGGGCTACACAGATACGCAGTATTTT.

The chain has TRBV29-1 and TRBJ2-7; D unclear. The CDR3 totals 11 residues. CDR1 is SQVTM and CDR2 is ANQGSEA in the germline V gene. V was shortened by 3 bases and J by 6 bases, with 9 bases between the two germline ends. The CDR3 reads CSVDMGSEQYF. CDR3 nucleotide sequence: TGCAGCGTTGATATGGGTTCCGAGCAGTACTTC.